The 14 T cell receptor beta chains presented below share a single source sample, sequenced in a study of CD8 T cells in Susac syndrome. RNA in amounts of roughly 0.5 to 1 ug was reverse transcribed with random hexamers. Each CDR3 protein is one row after TCRdb ran MiXCR on the immunoSEQ multiplex PCR reads. Of some 80,000 distinct CDR3 sequences in the sample, over 90% are singletons; the top ten hold about 0.3%. Sequenced input: CD8+ T cells from PBMCs. These receptors all come from a human donor in good health.

The rearrangement uses TRBV9 and TRBJ1-2; the D is unclear. This CDR3 comprises 10 residues. Trimming took 3 bases from V and 10 from J, leaving 7 bases between them. Germline V gives CDR1 SGDLS, CDR2 YYNGEE. The CDR3 region has the DNA TGTGCCAGCAGCGGGGGTTTCTACACCTTC. Translated: CASSGGFYTF.

This sequence joins TRBV27 and TRBJ2-1; 7 bases are a match to TRBD2. Germline V gene sequence: CDR1 MNHEY, CDR2 SMNVEV (reference sequence). The CDR3 has 15 residues. Trimming removed 6 bases from V and 8 bases from J; junction bases left unmatched: 13. The CDR3 DNA sequence: TGTGCCAGCAGGCCCGGGACTACCCTAGAGGATGAGCAGTTCTTC. Protein product: CASRPGTTLEDEQFF.

This CDR3 reads CASSPPGHPETQYF. DNA for the CDR3: TGTGCCAGCAGCCCTCCGGGACACCCAGAGACCCAGTACTTC. The rearrangement links TRBV11-3 to TRBJ2-5; D might be TRBD1 (6 bases). V gave up 5 bases and J gave up 4 bases, with 14 bases separating them. The CDR3 has 14 amino acids. The germline V gene encodes CDR1 SGHNT and CDR2 YENEEA.

The chain couples TRBV7-6 to TRBJ2-7, with 8 bases matching TRBD1. The germline gives CDR1 SGHVS, CDR2 FNYEAQ. Unmatched junction bases numbered 9, after V lost 5 bases and J lost 6 bases. This CDR3 contains 14 residues. CDR3 loop: CASSDRGNRLEQYF. CDR3 nucleotides: TGTGCCAGCAGCGACAGGGGAAATCGGCTCGAGCAGTACTTC.

This rearrangement joins TRBV24-1 to TRBJ2-2; D gene uncertain. Germline CDR1 KGHDR, CDR2 SFDVKD. Trimming left V 6 bases short and J 0 bases short, with 4 bases between. The CDR3 consists of 13 residues. The DNA for the CDR3 is TGTGCCACCAGTCTGGCGAACACCGGGGAGCTGTTTTTT. Translated: CATSLANTGELFF.

The chain uses TRBV6-2 or TRBV6-3 and TRBJ2-5, with 11 nucleotides matching TRBD1. The V segment lost 4 bases and the J segment 0 bases; nucleotides outside the gene matches: 4. Germline CDR1 MNHEY, CDR2 SVGEGT. The CDR3 runs 16 residues. The CDR3 DNA is TGTGCCAGCAGTTTAGGACAGGGGGCGCACCAAGAGACCCAGTACTTC. Its protein product is CASSLGQGAHQETQYF.

The gene calls are TRBV25-1 and TRBJ1-1, with D maybe TRBD1 (5 bases). Trimming took 4 bases from V and 2 from J, leaving 14 bases between them. Germline CDR1 MGHDK, CDR2 SYGVNS. The CDR3 covers 15 residues. This CDR3 reads CASSVSGTANTEAFF. CDR3 coding DNA: TGTGCCAGCAGTGTTTCCGGGACCGCTAACACTGAAGCTTTCTTT.

The rearrangement uses TRBV20-1 and TRBJ1-1; D not certain. Trimming removed 1 base from V and 0 bases from J, with 6 bases in between. CDR3 length equals 13 residues. CDR1 DFQATT and CDR2 SNEGSKA come from the germline V gene (reference sequence). The CDR3 reads CSARVKMNTEAFF. The DNA for the CDR3 is TGCAGTGCTAGAGTAAAGATGAACACTGAAGCTTTCTTT.

The V gene is TRBV20-1, the J gene TRBJ2-7; possibly TRBD2 for D (6 bases). Germline CDR1 DFQATT, CDR2 SNEGSKA (reference sequence). The CDR3 totals 13 residues. With 6 bases removed from V and 0 bases from J, the gap between germline ends came to 12 bases. This CDR3 is CSAGDSNSYEQYV. The DNA of the CDR3 is TGCAGTGCGGGGGACTCAAACTCCTACGAGCAGTACGTC.

This clonotype was observed a single time. The chain links TRBV4-1 to TRBJ2-2; no firm D call. The germline V gene has CDR1 MGHRA and CDR2 YSYEKL. V shed 5 bases and J shed 3 bases, with 13 bases lying between them. The CDR3 runs to 15 residues. DNA of the CDR3: TGCGCCAGCAGCTCACGGGCCGCGGACACCGGGGAGCTGTTTTTT. Its translation: CASSSRAADTGELFF.

The chain couples TRBV7-9 to TRBJ2-1; 8 bases are a match to TRBD2. With V trimmed by 1 base and J by 5 bases, 4 bases remained unmatched. The CDR3 contains 15 residues. The germline V gene encodes CDR1 SEHNR and CDR2 FQNEAQ (reference sequence). The CDR3 DNA reads as TGTGCCAGCAGCTTAGAGGGACTAGGTGACAATGAGCAGTTCTTC. This codes for CASSLEGLGDNEQFF.

The chain links TRBV4-1 to TRBJ1-5; D possibly corresponds to TRBD1 (5 bases). From germline, CDR1 is MGHRA and CDR2 YSYEKL. The CDR3 is 15 residues long. The V and J ends lost 0 bases and 4 bases respectively, with 10 bases between them. DNA for the CDR3: TGCGCCAGCAGCCAAGACCCGGGGGGGAATCAGCCCCAGCATTTT. It translates to CASSQDPGGNQPQHF.

The CDR3 region is CASSPVPGGHEQYV. CDR3 nucleotides: TGCGCCAGCAGCCCCGTCCCGGGAGGCCACGAGCAGTACGTC. The chain is built from TRBV5-1 and TRBJ2-7; 7 bases fit TRBD2. The V segment lost 4 bases and the J segment 5 bases; nucleotides outside the gene matches: 9. Looked up from germline, CDR1 is SGHRS and CDR2 is YFSETQ. The CDR3 runs to 14 residues.

The chain uses TRBV29-1 and TRBJ2-2, with a weak D call TRBD2 (6 bases). Germline CDR1 SQVTM, CDR2 ANQGSEA. The CDR3 sequence is 13 residues long. V was pared by 6 bases and J by 4 bases, with 12 bases between. The CDR3 nucleotides read TGCAGCGTCCCGGACGGGGGCACCGGGGAGCTGTTTTTT. This gives the protein CSVPDGGTGELFF.